This record concerns one TCR beta chain sequence. The specificity of this receptor is unknown. It has no much larger one-base neighbor in the sample; base qualities were not kept. This record belongs to a study of T-cell reconstitution after alpha-beta-depleted transplantation in children (TCRdb year 2016). Some background on the complete study: T-cell immune reconstitution after TCRalphabeta/CD19-depleted allogeneic hematopoietic cell transplantation in children was quantitatively tracked in the study by means of TCR repertoire profiling.

Libraries were constructed by PCR. The sequencer was an Illumina HiSeq 2500. Molecular barcoding was employed in the preparation of TCR libraries, with unique molecular identifiers being used to normalize TCRbeta repertoire quantification. The raw public reads went through TCRdb reprocessing: fastp at Q25, MiXCR clone calling, in-frame beta chains kept. Every entry covers one CDR3 protein and lists the most common genes and DNA from its rows. The sample profile shows 500,000 or so distinct CDR3 sequences; approximately 29% of them were found once. Around 2.3% of the sample lies in the top ten. From a lookup of the germline V gene, CDR1 and CDR2 are LGHNT and FRNRAP. V lost 6 bases and J lost 4 bases; the stretch between them is 12 bases long. There are 13 amino acids in the CDR3, from cysteine to phenylalanine inclusive. CDR3 DNA is the only sequence kept; it has 39 bases, read in frame from the first base.

This TCR was recovered from a human donor who donated a stem cell graft to a child with aplastic anemia. The sample consisted of PBMCs from the stem cell graft donor, taken from the stem cell graft. The sequence joins TRBV12-5 to TRBJ1-2; perhaps TRBD1 is the D gene, with 6 bases matching. The CDR3 protein: CASGRTEFYGYTF. The nucleotide sequence is TGTGCTAGTGGGCGGACAGAATTCTATGGCTACACCTTC.